This T cell receptor (beta chain) was identified during a study of post-analysis software for immune sequencing data. Study details: The study covered relapsing-remitting, secondary progressive and progressive-relapsing courses of multiple sclerosis. The study's findings and limits: Patients used several TRBV segments, including TRBV5-6, TRBV5-1 and TRBV20-1, more often than controls.

Unique molecular identifiers had been added to the TCR beta cDNA libraries. From the PCR reads, TCRdb called clonotypes with MiXCR, one entry per CDR3 protein. The sample holds about 810,000 distinct CDR3 sequences, approximately 57% seen once. Turning to this clonotype: What it recognizes is unknown. At one end, the junction sequence differs from germline, possibly due to a read error.

The CDR3 is made up of 14 amino acids. Germline assignment: CDR1 SSHAT and CDR2 FNYEAQ (reference sequence). The chain carries TRBV7-7 and TRBJ2-1; 9 bases are shared with TRBD2. What was sequenced was blood. The origin of this receptor is a girl aged 10 to 17 with multiple sclerosis. The chain's CDR3 is CASSRTSVNNEQFF. The DNA for the CDR3 is TGTGCTAGCAGCCGGACTAGCGTAAACAATGAGCAGTTCTTC.